Below, 25 T cell receptor beta chains from the same sample are listed, as sequenced in a study of OX40 agonist ivuxolimab in advanced cancers. The method was immunoSEQ multiplex PCR; TCRdb's version includes in-frame clones alone and lacks a portion of them. The sample lists just under 85,000 clones; roughly 82% were seen once. The material was CD4+ or CD8+ T cells sorted from blood, obtained in a trial of the OX40 agonist ivuxolimab. These receptors were obtained from an adult with an advanced solid tumor such as melanoma, head and neck, liver or kidney cancer.

The chain combines TRBV5-6 with TRBJ2-7; D could derive from TRBD1 or TRBD2 (6 bases each). The CDR3 runs 15 residues. Deletions cut 4 bases from V and 5 bases from J, with 19 bases between. The V gene's germline CDR1 is SGHDT and CDR2 YYEEEE. CDR3 DNA sequence: TGTGCCAGCAGCCCAGCGACCCTAGGGGGGAACGAGCAGTACTTC. Translation: CASSPATLGGNEQYF.

This clone was picked up a small number of times. CDR3 loop: CASNRQQETQYF. Here the CDR3 DNA reads TGTGCCAGCAACCGACAGCAAGAGACCCAGTACTTC. The rearrangement joins TRBV7-2 to TRBJ2-5, with D possibly matching TRBD1 (5 bases). Germline CDR1 reads SGHTA; CDR2 reads FQGNSA. The CDR3 totals 12 residues. V was shortened by 7 bases and J by 2 bases, with 8 bases between the two germline ends.

The table lists this clone with a count of one. The chain employs TRBV7-2 and TRBJ2-2; TRBD2 might be the D (6 bases). The CDR3 spans 14 residues. In germline, CDR1 is SGHTA, CDR2 FQGNSA. The V gene lost 6 bases and the J gene lost 6 bases, with 14 bases spanning the gap. CDR3 residues: CASSNPRRAGELFF. CDR3 in DNA: TGTGCCAGCAGTAACCCTAGGAGGGCCGGGGAGCTGTTTTTT.

The chain has TRBV5-1 and TRBJ2-4; maybe TRBD1 (6 bases). Germline V gene sequence: CDR1 SGHRS, CDR2 YFSETQ. The length of the CDR3 is 16 residues. V lost 0 bases and J 6 bases, leaving 16 bases between the germline ends. CDR3 sequence: CASSLALQGGGNIQYF. For the CDR3, the DNA is TGCGCCAGCAGCTTGGCCCTACAGGGTGGGGGAAACATTCAGTACTTC.

The V gene is TRBV7-2, the J gene TRBJ1-2; TRBD1 agrees at 9 bases. Germline trimming cut 6 bases from V and 6 bases from J; bases unmatched to any gene: 8. Germline-derived CDR1 and CDR2 are SGHTA and FQGNSA. The CDR3 is made up of 14 amino acids. Here the CDR3 DNA reads TGTGCCAGCAGTTACAGGGGGCAAGGCGATGGCTACACCTTC. This translates into CASSYRGQGDGYTF.

The chain joins TRBV19 to TRBJ1-4, with 8 nucleotides matching TRBD1. This CDR3 comprises 13 residues. V was pared by 6 bases and J by 8 bases, with 5 bases of the junction left unmatched. CDR1 is LNHDA and CDR2 is SQIVND in the germline V gene (reference sequence). The CDR3 bases are TGTGCCAGTAGCGGACAGGGCCGGGAAAAACTGTTTTTT. This gives the protein CASSGQGREKLFF.

The chain has TRBV28 and TRBJ1-1; 7 bases are a match to TRBD1. Losses at the gene ends were 3 bases for V and 10 bases for J; bases not matched to a gene: 11. The CDR3 loop spans 14 amino acids. Germline V gives CDR1 MDHEN, CDR2 SYDVKM. CDR3 bases: TGTGCCAGCAGTTTGCCCACAGGGGCCAGGGGAGCTTTCTTT. Translating gives CASSLPTGARGAFF.

The J gene is TRBJ1-2, the V gene TRBV5-6, with D perhaps TRBD1 (5 bases). This CDR3 region has 14 residues. Germline V CDR1 and CDR2: SGHDT, YYEEEE. Trimming took 4 bases from V and 5 from J, leaving 15 bases between them. The CDR3 loop is CASSARWGGYGYTF. The CDR3 DNA is TGTGCCAGCAGCGCTCGGTGGGGGGGTTATGGCTACACCTTC.

This chain links TRBV27 with TRBJ1-1; D gene ambiguous. Germline V gives CDR1 MNHEY, CDR2 SMNVEV (reference sequence). Trimming removed 1 base from V and 0 bases from J, with 9 bases in between. The CDR3 is made up of 15 amino acids. CDR3 DNA: TGTGCCAGCAGTTTATTAGCAGGCATGAACACTGAAGCTTTCTTT. Its translation is CASSLLAGMNTEAFF.

This chain uses TRBV19 with TRBJ2-7, with 7 bases aligning to TRBD1. From germline, CDR1 is LNHDA and CDR2 SQIVND (reference sequence). The CDR3 is made up of 14 amino acids. J gave up 5 bases and V 5 bases, and 9 bases lay outside the gene matches. CDR3 in amino acids: CASSPNDRAHEQYV. The CDR3 DNA reads TGTGCCAGTAGTCCCAACGACAGGGCCCACGAGCAGTACGTC.

The chain has TRBV18 and TRBJ2-1, with D perhaps matching TRBD1 or TRBD2 (6 bases each). The CDR3 loop spans 14 amino acids. Trimming took off 2 bases at V and 9 bases at J, with 14 bases between the two ends. In germline, CDR1 is KGHSH, CDR2 LQKENI. CDR3 DNA sequence: TGTGCCAGCTCACCAGGGCGGGGACAAATTGAGCAGTTCTTC. Translated: CASSPGRGQIEQFF.

This sequence joins TRBV27 and TRBJ1-5; unclear D gene. CDR1 is MNHEY and CDR2 is SMNVEV in the germline V gene (reference sequence). The germline V and J ends were trimmed by 0 bases and 0 bases, with 9 bases remaining between them. The length of the CDR3 is 16 residues. The CDR3 protein is CASSLSAVNSNQPQHF. CDR3 nucleotides: TGTGCCAGCAGTTTATCAGCCGTGAATAGCAATCAGCCCCAGCATTTT.

CDR3 residues: CASSVDREGVGGYTF. The CDR3 nucleotides are TGTGCCAGCAGCGTAGACAGGGAGGGGGTCGGAGGCTACACCTTC. The chain carries TRBV5-4 and TRBJ1-2; 7 positions agree with TRBD1. Trimming took 4 bases from V and 8 from J; bases not matched to a gene: 14. This CDR3 has 15 residues. The germline CDR1 and CDR2 sequences are SGHNT and YYREEE (reference sequence). The full variable domain, its missing parts supplied by reference TRBV5-4 and TRBJ1-2, is ETGVTQSPTHLIKTRGQQVTLRCSSQSGHNTVSWYQQALGQGPQFIFQYYREEENGRGNFPPRFSGLQFPNYSSELNVNALELDDSALYLCASSVDREGVGGYTFGSGTRLTVV.

The chain links TRBV11-1 to TRBJ2-2; possibly TRBD1 for D (5 bases). The CDR3 is 13 residues long. Trimming cost V 5 bases and J 8 bases, with 12 bases left between them. Looked up from germline, CDR1 is SGHAT and CDR2 is FQDESV (reference sequence). CDR3 in amino acids: CASSPQAAGELFF. The CDR3 bases are TGTGCCAGCAGCCCACAGGCGGCGGGGGAGCTGTTTTTT.

This chain uses TRBV7-3 with TRBJ2-7; 11 bases align to TRBD2. CDR3 size: 15 residues. Germline assignment: CDR1 SGHTA and CDR2 FQGTGA. After removal of 2 bases from V and 3 bases from J, the junction contained 3 bases not matched to a gene. CDR3 sequence: CASSLDSGGVYEQYF. CDR3 DNA sequence: TGTGCCAGCAGCTTAGATAGCGGGGGGGTCTACGAGCAGTACTTC.

The chain has TRBV7-2 and TRBJ2-3; 9 bases fit TRBD2. V trimming: 3 bases; J trimming: 2 bases; junction bases outside the gene matches: 6. Germline-derived CDR1 and CDR2 are SGHTA and FQGNSA. CDR3 length: 16 residues. CDR3 amino acids: CASSLDLAGTTDTQYF. The CDR3 DNA reads TGTGCCAGCAGCTTGGATCTAGCGGGGACCACAGATACGCAGTATTTT.

The chain links TRBV9 to TRBJ1-1; tentative D call: TRBD1 (5 bases). Germline V gives CDR1 SGDLS, CDR2 YYNGEE. V lost 3 bases to trimming and J lost 2 bases, with 14 bases between them. The CDR3 extends over 15 amino acids. The chain's CDR3 is CASSAPQGVNTEAFF. The CDR3 region has the DNA TGTGCCAGCAGCGCTCCTCAGGGCGTTAACACTGAAGCTTTCTTT.

V and J are TRBV7-8 and TRBJ1-2; maybe TRBD1 (5 bases). From germline, CDR1 is SGHVS and CDR2 FQNEAQ. This CDR3 has 14 residues. V lost 5 bases and J lost 0, with 10 bases in between. The CDR3 coding sequence is TGTGCCAGCAGCCCAGGGCTTTCTAACTATGGCTACACCTTC. It translates to CASSPGLSNYGYTF. The full variable domain, in which reference TRBV7-8 and TRBJ1-2 provide the parts outside the CDR3, is GAGVSQSPRYKVAKRGQDVALRCDPISGHVSLFWYQQALGQGPEFLTYFQNEAQLDKSGLPSDRFFAERPEGSVSTLKIQRTQQEDSAVYLCASSPGLSNYGYTFGSGTRLTVV.

Ten or more counts support this clone. V usage is TRBV5-8 and J usage is TRBJ1-4; the D is unclear. The germline gives CDR1 SGHTS, CDR2 YDEGEE. The CDR3 covers 8 residues. Trimming pared 1 base from V and 17 bases from J, leaving 3 bases between. The CDR3 is CASSLRFF. CDR3 coding DNA: TGTGCCAGCAGCTTGAGATTTTTT.

DNA of the CDR3: TGCGCCAGCAGCTTATCCGCGGGGTCGTTCGAGCAGTACTTC. It specifies CASSLSAGSFEQYF. The V call is TRBV5-1, the J call TRBJ2-7, with a tentative D call TRBD2 (6 bases). The V end lost 2 bases, the J end lost 6 bases, and 15 bases lay between the germline ends. Germline V gene lookup returns CDR1 SGHRS and CDR2 YFSETQ. The CDR3 contains 14 residues. Filled out from reference TRBV5-1 and TRBJ2-7, the complete variable domain reads KAGVTQTPRYLIKTRGQQVTLSCSPISGHRSVSWYQQTPGQGLQFLFEYFSETQRNKGNFPGRFSGRQFSNSRSEMNVSTLELGDSALYLCASSLSAGSFEQYFGPGTRLTVT.

The chain carries TRBV7-2 and TRBJ2-1; the match to TRBD1 covers 9 bases. The J segment lost 9 bases and the V segment lost 1 base, leaving 1 base of the junction unmatched. CDR1 SGHTA and CDR2 FQGNSA come from the germline V gene. The CDR3 spans 13 residues. CDR3 nucleotides: TGTGCCAGCAGCTTAGTGACAGGGGGTGAGCAGTTCTTC. This sequence encodes CASSLVTGGEQFF.

This clone was seen once. The V call is TRBV6-1, the J call TRBJ1-2, with D unresolved. The germline V gene encodes CDR1 MNHNS and CDR2 SASEGT. The CDR3 extends over 13 amino acids. Trimming pared 7 bases from V and 8 bases from J, leaving 17 bases between. Here the CDR3 reads CASNRGFENGYTF. CDR3 coding DNA: TGTGCCAGCAACCGCGGTTTCGAGAACGGCTACACCTTC.

The chain is built from TRBV2 and TRBJ1-5, with D unresolved. V lost 4 bases and J 0 bases, leaving 10 bases between the germline ends. This CDR3 is 15 amino acids long. In germline, CDR1 is SNHLY, CDR2 FYNNEI. CDR3: CASSGTEYSNQPQHF. The CDR3 coding sequence is TGTGCCAGCAGTGGTACAGAATATAGCAATCAGCCCCAGCATTTT.

The CDR3 protein is CAISDQGGTGELIATQYF. CDR3 nucleotide sequence: TGTGCCATCAGTGACCAGGGCGGGACAGGTGAACTAATAGCTACGCAGTATTTT. V gene TRBV10-3 combines with J gene TRBJ2-3; 8 positions match TRBD1. CDR1 and CDR2 (germline): ENHRY, SYGVKD. The CDR3 is made up of 18 amino acids. V dropped 3 bases and J dropped 8; count of bases not matched to a gene: 19.

The V call is TRBV5-4, the J call TRBJ2-5; D gene uncertain. V lost 4 bases, J lost 5 bases, and 15 bases lay in between. The CDR3 has 14 residues. Looked up from germline, CDR1 is SGHNT and CDR2 is YYREEE (reference sequence). The CDR3 DNA sequence: TGTGCCAGCAGCCCGGACGCCTCCGAGGAGACCCAGTACTTC. This sequence encodes CASSPDASEETQYF.